This T cell receptor (beta chain) stems from a study of monozygotic twins with inflammatory bowel disease. The V gene's germline CDR1 is SGHRS and CDR2 YFSETQ. The CDR3 runs 14 residues. Each TCR library used 3500 ng of total RNA. Two nested PCRs, run for around 15 and 9 cycles, were applied to TCRalpha and TCRbeta cDNA. TCRdb reprocessed the 5' RACE reads and stores each CDR3 protein as one record, lacking DNA. The sample table sets out nearly 450,000 distinct CDR3 sequences. A note on this clonotype: Its antigen remains unknown.

Findings and limits, study-wide: Especially where disease activity was present, IBD patients had fewer clonotypes in common with others than healthy twins did. Some repertoire variability may stem from patients' differing immunosuppressive treatments.

The chain has TRBV5-1 and TRBJ1-1; TCRdb lists TRBD1, though no DNA is available to test this call. The sequenced material came from blood. This clonotype was sampled from a human donor with ulcerative colitis or Crohn's disease, or a healthy co-twin of an affected twin (not recorded which). Here the CDR3 reads CASSFTTGNTEAFF. The variable domain in full, with the rest retrieved from reference TRBV5-1 and TRBJ1-1, is KAGVTQTPRYLIKTRGQQVTLSCSPISGHRSVSWYQQTPGQGLQFLFEYFSETQRNKGNFPGRFSGRQFSNSRSEMNVSTLELGDSALYLCASSFTTGNTEAFFGQGTRLTVV.